A selection of T cell receptor beta chains follows, all from one sample in a study of blood T cell repertoires in COVID-19. Assay used: immunoSEQ multiplex PCR; TCRdb lists only in-frame clones, some missing. The sample holds around 100,000 clones, around 94% seen once. Sample: peripheral blood. The receptors here all came from a man aged 50 or older with active COVID-19. The CDR3 runs from the conserved cysteine through the conserved F or W. D genes are given only for firm matches. Clone size, where shown, is once, few, many, or a class for clones that have expanded.

v_gene	j_gene	len	d_gene	abundance	CDR3aa	CDR3nt
TRBV5-1	TRBJ2-7	15	.	.	CASSRPSGESYEQYF	TGCGCCAGCAGCCGCCCTTCGGGAGAATCCTACGAGCAGTACTTC
TRBV4-2	TRBJ2-7	15	TRBD2	.	CASSPTSGDSYEQYF	TGTGCCAGCAGCCCGACTAGCGGAGACTCCTACGAGCAGTACTTC
TRBV19	TRBJ1-1	14	.	.	CASSILTGNTEAFF	TGTGCCAGTAGTATACTCACCGGGAACACTGAAGCTTTCTTT
TRBV5-4	TRBJ1-2	12	.	few	CASSLAGYGYTF	TGTGCCAGCAGCTTGGCAGGCTATGGCTACACCTTC
TRBV28	TRBJ1-2	13	TRBD1	.	CASSAGGSWGYTF	TGTGCCAGCAGTGCAGGGGGCTCTTGGGGCTACACCTTC
TRBV6-5	TRBJ1-2	15	.	.	CASRIERNTNYGYTF	TGTGCCAGCAGGATCGAGAGAAATACTAACTATGGCTACACCTTC
TRBV19	TRBJ2-7	18	TRBD1	.	CASSGPGQGNRRYYEQYF	TGTGCCAGTAGTGGCCCGGGACAGGGGAACAGGCGGTACTACGAGCAGTACTTC
TRBV19	TRBJ1-6	14	.	few	CASSNKFRNSPLHF	TGTGCCAGTAGTAACAAGTTTCGAAATTCACCCCTCCACTTT
TRBV30	TRBJ1-4	14	TRBD1	.	CAWNRGSDNEKLFF	TGTGCCTGGAACAGGGGAAGCGATAATGAAAAACTGTTTTTT
TRBV2	TRBJ2-7	14	TRBD1	few	CASRATGPFYEQYF	TGTGCCAGCAGGGCGACAGGGCCGTTCTACGAGCAGTACTTC
TRBV6-1	TRBJ1-5	19	.	few	CASSEALRFRLISNQPQHF	TGTGCCAGCAGTGAAGCGCTAAGGTTCAGACTTATTAGCAATCAGCCCCAGCATTTT
TRBV11-1	TRBJ2-3	15	.	.	CASRGGGGSSDTQYF	TGTGCCAGCAGGGGAGGGGGAGGAAGTTCAGATACGCAGTATTTT
TRBV7-2	TRBJ2-7	13	TRBD1	.	CASSWGTGGEQYF	TGTGCCAGCAGCTGGGGGACAGGTGGGGAGCAGTACTTC
TRBV3-1/TRBV3-2	TRBJ2-3	14	TRBD2	.	CASSHAGAGDTQYF	TGTGCCAGCAGCCACGCGGGAGCGGGAGATACGCAGTATTTT
TRBV6-1	TRBJ1-2	16	.	.	CASSVWTATINYGYTF	TGTGCCAGCAGTGTTTGGACAGCTACAATAAACTATGGCTACACCTTC